A selection of T cell receptor beta chains follows, all from one sample in a study of beta chain features in type 1 diabetes. Sequenced by immunoSEQ multiplex PCR; TCRdb stores in-frame clones only, minus some. This repertoire shows approximately 330,000 clones, 9.5% to 12% found once; its top ten account for approximately 0.016%. Sequenced: naive CD4+ T cells from blood. These receptors were collected from a woman in her 30s in good health. Both conserved end residues are part of each CDR3. A D gene is named only where the DNA matches it firmly. Some rows mark clone size as missing; the rest say once, few, many or name a class of expanded clone.

TRBV25-1	.	TRBJ2-2	.	CASTQGYTGELFF	TGTGCCAGCACCCAGGGGTACACCGGGGAGCTGTTTTTT
TRBV15	few	TRBJ2-5	TRBD1	CATSKRLGQGLETQYF	TGTGCCACCAGCAAGAGATTAGGACAGGGCTTGGAGACCCAGTACTTC
TRBV19	.	TRBJ2-3	TRBD2	CASNPAGLTDTQYF	TGTGCCAGTAACCCAGCGGGACTCACAGATACGCAGTATTTT
TRBV18	.	TRBJ2-3	TRBD2	CASSPVAGGPDTQYF	TGTGCCAGCTCACCGGTAGCGGGAGGGCCAGATACGCAGTATTTT
TRBV6-1	few	TRBJ2-1	.	CASTEATGQYNEQFF	TGTGCCAGCACCGAAGCTACAGGCCAATACAATGAGCAGTTCTTC
TRBV29-1	few	TRBJ2-1	.	CSVPKRHDSYNEQFF	TGCAGCGTCCCGAAGCGGCATGATAGCTACAATGAGCAGTTCTTC
TRBV7-2	.	TRBJ1-5	.	CASSLGLSSQPQHF	TGTGCCAGCAGCTTAGGGCTATCTAGTCAGCCCCAGCATTTT
TRBV25-1	few	TRBJ2-3	.	CASRPGTDTQYF	TGTGCCAGCAGACCGGGGACAGATACGCAGTATTTT
TRBV11-2	.	TRBJ2-5	.	CASSAGRGLKETQYF	TGTGCCAGCAGCGCGGGACGGGGATTAAAAGAGACCCAGTACTTC
TRBV6-5	.	TRBJ1-3	.	CASSYSGGRGNTIYF	TGTGCCAGCAGTTACTCTGGAGGGCGTGGAAACACCATATATTTT
TRBV9	few	TRBJ2-5	TRBD1	CASSASQGASGETQYF	TGTGCCAGCAGCGCGTCTCAGGGGGCTTCAGGAGAGACCCAGTACTTC
TRBV30	.	TRBJ2-5	.	CAWSINSQETQYF	TGTGCCTGGAGCATCAACAGTCAAGAGACCCAGTACTTC
TRBV9	.	TRBJ2-2	TRBD2	CASSRPGLASNTGELFF	TGTGCCAGCAGTCGGCCGGGACTAGCGTCGAACACCGGGGAGCTGTTTTTT
TRBV9	.	TRBJ2-5	TRBD2	CASSVIAGGPGETQYF	TGTGCCAGCAGCGTAATAGCGGGAGGGCCTGGAGAGACCCAGTACTTC
TRBV15	few	TRBJ1-2	TRBD1	CATSRTGQARGYTF	TGTGCCACCAGCAGAACGGGACAGGCGAGAGGCTACACCTTC
TRBV30	few	TRBJ1-1	.	CASMKVGAKGTEAFF	TGTGCCTCAATGAAAGTGGGGGCAAAAGGGACTGAAGCTTTCTTT
TRBV6-1	.	TRBJ2-7	.	CASSGQGPYEQYF	TGTGCCAGCAGTGGGCAGGGTCCCTACGAGCAGTACTTC
TRBV9	.	TRBJ1-1	TRBD1	CASSWGTGRDTEAFF	TGTGCCAGCAGCTGGGGGACAGGGAGGGACACTGAAGCTTTCTTT
TRBV5-4	few	TRBJ2-7	.	CASSPGSSEAYEQYF	TGTGCCAGCAGCCCAGGGTCCAGCGAGGCCTACGAGCAGTACTTC
TRBV11-2	.	TRBJ2-3	TRBD1	CASSLEGQAFTDTQYF	TGTGCCAGCAGCTTAGAGGGACAGGCTTTCACAGATACGCAGTATTTT
TRBV9	.	TRBJ2-1	.	CASSVVTGIGNEQFF	TGTGCCAGCAGCGTAGTAACAGGGATTGGCAATGAGCAGTTCTTC
TRBV7-2	.	TRBJ2-7	.	CASSPTAYEQYF	TGTGCCAGCAGCCCTACGGCCTACGAGCAGTACTTC
TRBV19	.	TRBJ2-7	TRBD2	CASSHSGRGIEQYF	TGTGCCAGTAGCCATAGCGGGAGGGGGATCGAGCAGTACTTC
TRBV7-9	.	TRBJ2-7	.	CASSRQAALYEQYF	TGTGCCAGCAGTCGACAGGCGGCACTCTACGAGCAGTACTTC
TRBV10-3	.	TRBJ1-1	TRBD1	CAISESGTGGAVRSEAFF	TGTGCCATCAGTGAGTCCGGGACAGGGGGAGCGGTGAGGTCTGAAGCTTTCTTT
TRBV6-6	.	TRBJ2-7	.	CASQPRDNSYEQYF	TGTGCCAGCCAACCACGGGACAACTCCTACGAGCAGTACTTC
TRBV5-1	few	TRBJ2-2	TRBD2	CASSPNILAGGTGELFF	TGCGCCAGCAGCCCGAACATACTAGCGGGAGGTACCGGGGAGCTGTTTTTT
TRBV27	few	TRBJ2-7	TRBD1	CASSLRPWDRVGSYEQYF	TGTGCCAGCAGTTTAAGACCCTGGGACAGGGTAGGGTCCTACGAGCAGTACTTC
TRBV18	few	TRBJ2-7	TRBD2	CASSRRAGGYEQYF	TGTGCCAGTTCTCGGCGAGCGGGAGGCTACGAGCAGTACTTC
TRBV9	few	TRBJ1-2	.	CAIAATKAAPNYGYTF	TGTGCCATCGCCGCAACTAAGGCGGCACCTAACTATGGCTACACCTTC
TRBV5-6	few	TRBJ2-7	.	CASSLNSYEQYF	TGTGCCAGCAGCTTGAACAGTTACGAGCAGTACTTC
TRBV7-9	few	TRBJ1-2	.	CASSELQGNYGYTF	TGTGCCAGCAGCGAACTACAGGGAAACTATGGCTACACCTTC
TRBV7-3	few	TRBJ2-7	TRBD2	CASSQREFPRSRYF	TGTGCCAGCAGTCAGCGGGAGTTTCCGAGGTCTAGGTACTTC
TRBV28	.	TRBJ2-5	.	CASSYGEGTQYF	TGTGCCAGCAGTTACGGAGAGGGGACCCAGTACTTC
TRBV4-2	.	TRBJ2-1	.	CASSQLSGGASYNEQFF	TGTGCCAGCAGCCAACTCTCTGGCGGGGCCTCCTACAATGAGCAGTTCTTC
TRBV29-1	few	TRBJ2-7	TRBD1	CSVVLPGQTYEQYF	TGCAGCGTTGTATTACCGGGACAGACCTACGAGCAGTACTTC
TRBV9	few	TRBJ2-1	TRBD2	CASSVVSSGGGNEQFF	TGTGCCAGCAGCGTAGTCTCTAGCGGGGGGGGGAATGAGCAGTTCTTC
TRBV13	few	TRBJ2-3	.	CASSWPDSQPTDTQYF	TGTGCCAGCAGCTGGCCGGACAGCCAACCTACAGATACGCAGTATTTT
TRBV4-2	few	TRBJ2-2	.	CASSRSADTGELFF	TGTGCCAGCAGCCGCAGTGCGGACACCGGGGAGCTGTTTTTT
TRBV15	few	TRBJ1-5	.	CATSRDREYQHF	TGTGCCACCAGCAGAGATCGGGAGTACCAGCATTTT
TRBV29-1	.	TRBJ1-4	.	CSVGLQDSGKLFF	TGCAGCGTTGGATTGCAGGACTCGGGAAAACTGTTTTTT
TRBV11-2	.	TRBJ2-3	TRBD1	CASRHDRAGDTQYF	TGTGCCAGCAGACACGACAGGGCGGGAGATACGCAGTATTTT
TRBV30	.	TRBJ2-7	.	CAWMAGYEQYF	TGTGCCTGGATGGCAGGCTACGAGCAGTACTTC
TRBV28	few	TRBJ2-7	TRBD1	CASGFQQGARYEQYF	TGTGCCAGCGGATTTCAACAGGGGGCCCGCTACGAGCAGTACTTC
TRBV9	few	TRBJ2-1	.	CASSVEKDLYNEQFF	TGTGCCAGCAGCGTAGAGAAGGACTTATACAATGAGCAGTTCTTC
TRBV25-1	.	TRBJ2-7	.	CASSNRRVGYEQYF	TGTGCCAGCAGTAATCGGCGGGTCGGCTACGAGCAGTACTTC
TRBV29-1	.	TRBJ2-7	TRBD1	CSVARGTYEQYF	TGCAGCGTTGCCAGGGGGACCTACGAGCAGTACTTC
TRBV11-2	few	TRBJ2-3	TRBD2	CASSRTGLEVDTQYF	TGTGCCAGCAGCCGGACCGGACTAGAGGTAGATACGCAGTATTTT
TRBV30	.	TRBJ2-1	TRBD2	CAWSPLAGARNEQFF	TGTGCCTGGAGCCCCCTAGCGGGAGCCAGGAATGAGCAGTTCTTC
TRBV6-5	few	TRBJ1-3	TRBD1	CASSYSRQGVGNTIYF	TGTGCCAGCAGTTACTCCCGACAGGGGGTTGGAAACACCATATATTTT
TRBV5-1	few	TRBJ2-1	.	CASSPGSEQFF	TGCGCCAGCAGCCCCGGGTCAGAGCAGTTCTTC
TRBV29-1	few	TRBJ2-1	TRBD2	CSWAASGVSSYNEQFF	TGCAGCTGGGCCGCTAGCGGGGTGAGCTCCTACAATGAGCAGTTCTTC
TRBV5-6	few	TRBJ2-1	.	CASSFRGSSYNEQFF	TGTGCCAGCAGCTTTCGCGGTAGCTCCTACAATGAGCAGTTCTTC
TRBV5-7	few	TRBJ2-5	.	CASSLINVPFEETQYF	TGTGCCAGCAGCTTGATCAATGTCCCTTTCGAGGAGACCCAGTACTTC
TRBV6-6	.	TRBJ2-1	TRBD2	CASSSTSSSYNEQFF	TGTGCCAGCAGTTCGACTAGCAGCTCCTACAATGAGCAGTTCTTC